Following are 5 T cell receptor beta chains from one sample sequenced in a study of blood T cell repertoires in COVID-19. Profiled with immunoSEQ multiplex PCR; TCRdb holds only in-frame clones, not every one. The sample carries 270,000 or so clones, about nine tenths recorded once. What was sequenced was peripheral blood. The receptor source for this set is a woman aged 25 to 39 with COVID-19, enrolled during active disease.

J is TRBJ1-2 and V is TRBV6-5, with TRBD1 as a possible D gene (6 bases). Germline CDR1 reads MNHEY; CDR2 reads SVGAGI. The CDR3 sequence is 13 residues long. Between the trimmed V and J ends, which lost 7 bases and 4 bases, there was a span of 13 bases. The CDR3 nucleotides read TGTGCCAGCACCCCTGTAGGGGGCTATGGCTACACCTTC. Protein: CASTPVGGYGYTF.

About this clone itself: This CDR3 is also generated by other DNA sequences in the sample. The rearrangement links TRBV6-5 to TRBJ2-7; 8 nucleotides agree with TRBD2. Trimming took 5 bases from V and 2 from J; bases not matched to a gene: 5. In germline, CDR1 is MNHEY, CDR2 SVGAGI. This CDR3 is built from 14 residues. In DNA, the CDR3 is TGTGCCAGCAGTACGAGCGGGGGCGCCTACGAGCAGTACTTC. Its translation is CASSTSGGAYEQYF.

The chain uses TRBV2 and TRBJ2-1; 7 bases fit TRBD1. V lost 9 bases to trimming and J lost 8 bases; unmatched junction nucleotides: 16. Germline-derived CDR1 and CDR2 are SNHLY and FYNNEI. The length of the CDR3 is 15 residues. CDR3 nucleotides: TGTGCCAGTCCTCGGGGCACAGGGGTTAGGGATGAGCAGTTCTTC. Translated, it gives CASPRGTGVRDEQFF.

The rearrangement links TRBV2 to TRBJ1-2; D is unclear. Germline V gene data show CDR1 as SNHLY and CDR2 as FYNNEI. Trimming pared 5 bases from V and 3 bases from J, leaving 4 bases between. This CDR3 comprises 11 residues. CDR3 DNA sequence: TGTGCCAGCAGTCCCTACTATGGCTACACCTTC. Protein product: CASSPYYGYTF.

This sequence joins TRBV30 and TRBJ1-3, with D unclear. CDR3 length equals 17 residues. Germline-derived CDR1 and CDR2 are GTSNPN and SVGIG (reference sequence). Trimming removed 0 bases at V and 2 bases at J, with 17 bases between. The CDR3 sequence is CAWSVLGWELAGNTIYF. DNA of the CDR3: TGTGCCTGGAGTGTACTAGGGTGGGAATTGGCTGGAAACACCATATATTTT.